This entry lists 2 T cell receptor beta chains sequenced from one sample in a study of CD8 T cells in ankylosing spondylitis. Their recognized antigens are unknown. The study, taken as a whole, reports: A TCR beta motif made of several highly homologous variants seemed typical of ankylosing spondylitis blood.

A single record per CDR3 protein comes from TCRdb applying MiXCR to the 5' RACE reads. The sample contains 670,000 or so distinct CDR3 sequences, 19% of which appear only once. The sequencing input was blood, either unsorted or a sorted T cell fraction (not recorded which). The receptors here all came from a male donor with ankylosing spondylitis.

This clonotype was counted between two and nine times. This chain uses TRBV20-1 with TRBJ2-1; D is possibly TRBD2 (5 bases). V was cut by 5 bases and J by 12 bases, with 17 bases left in between. The CDR3 has 12 residues. CDR1 is DFQATT, CDR2 SNEGSKA, per germline (reference sequence). The CDR3 DNA reads as TGCAGTGCTTCGGCGATAATAGGAGGGCAGTTCTTC. This gives the protein CSASAIIGGQFF.

The rearrangement links TRBV20-1 to TRBJ1-4; no reliable D call. CDR1 and CDR2 (germline): DFQATT, SNEGSKA (reference sequence). Trimming pared 3 bases from V and 4 bases from J, leaving 9 bases between. The CDR3 extends over 13 amino acids. CDR3 bases: TGCAGTGCTAGTCCCCCTATTAATGAAAAACTGTTTTTT. Translating gives CSASPPINEKLFF.